The clone carrying this TCR beta chain has only one observation. Unstimulated regulatory T cells (CD4+CD25+CD127-), CD4+CD25- non-regulatory cells, CD4 and CD8 cells were FACS-sorted from thawed PBMCs. The sample comes from a study of Tregs in tolerant kidney transplant recipients. The protocol was immunoSEQ multiplex PCR, while the TCRdb copy is restricted to in-frame clones and leaves out a portion. Among more than 95,000 clones listed, approximately 90% were seen once. The V and J ends lost 1 base and 2 bases respectively, with 5 bases between them. The CDR3 is made up of 14 amino acids. The V gene's germline CDR1 is SEHNR and CDR2 FQNEAQ (reference sequence).

This rearrangement joins TRBV7-9 to TRBJ2-2; maybe TRBD2 (5 bases). The source of this sequence is a human donor in good health. Sequencing used CD4+ T cells from blood. The DNA of the CDR3 is TGTGCCAGCAGCTTAGGGACTAACACCGGGGAGCTGTTTTTT. Translated: CASSLGTNTGELFF.